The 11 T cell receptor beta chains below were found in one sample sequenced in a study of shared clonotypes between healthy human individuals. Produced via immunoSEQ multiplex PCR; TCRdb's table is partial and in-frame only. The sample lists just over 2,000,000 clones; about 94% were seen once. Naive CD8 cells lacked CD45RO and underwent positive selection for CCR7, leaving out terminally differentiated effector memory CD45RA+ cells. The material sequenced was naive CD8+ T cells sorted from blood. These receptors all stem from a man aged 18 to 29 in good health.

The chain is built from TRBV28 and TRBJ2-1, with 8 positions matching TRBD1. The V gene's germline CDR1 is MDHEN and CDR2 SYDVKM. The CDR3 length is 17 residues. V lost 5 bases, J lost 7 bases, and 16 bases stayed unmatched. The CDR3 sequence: CASSPPGGTGDANEQFF. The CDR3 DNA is TGTGCCAGCAGTCCACCTGGCGGGACAGGTGATGCGAATGAGCAGTTCTTC.

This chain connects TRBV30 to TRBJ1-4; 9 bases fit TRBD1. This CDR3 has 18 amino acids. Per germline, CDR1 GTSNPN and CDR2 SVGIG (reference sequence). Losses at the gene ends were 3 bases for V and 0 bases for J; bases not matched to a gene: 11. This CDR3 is CAWRHGHRGQATNEKLFF. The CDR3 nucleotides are TGTGCCTGGAGGCACGGCCACAGGGGGCAGGCAACTAATGAAAAACTGTTTTTT.

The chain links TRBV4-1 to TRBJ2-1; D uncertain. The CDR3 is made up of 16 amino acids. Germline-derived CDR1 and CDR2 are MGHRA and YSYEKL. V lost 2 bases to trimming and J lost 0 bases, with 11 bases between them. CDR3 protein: CASSQLMTYSYNEQFF. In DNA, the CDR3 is TGCGCCAGCAGCCAACTTATGACGTACTCCTACAATGAGCAGTTCTTC.

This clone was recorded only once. The CDR3 region is CASSIGSTGGTYEQYF. In DNA form, the CDR3 reads TGTGCCAGTAGTATAGGGTCTACAGGTGGTACCTACGAGCAGTACTTC. The chain combines TRBV19 with TRBJ2-7, with D possibly being TRBD1 (5 bases). Germline CDR1 LNHDA, CDR2 SQIVND (reference sequence). This CDR3 has 16 residues. V was pared by 1 base and J by 2 bases, with 15 bases between.

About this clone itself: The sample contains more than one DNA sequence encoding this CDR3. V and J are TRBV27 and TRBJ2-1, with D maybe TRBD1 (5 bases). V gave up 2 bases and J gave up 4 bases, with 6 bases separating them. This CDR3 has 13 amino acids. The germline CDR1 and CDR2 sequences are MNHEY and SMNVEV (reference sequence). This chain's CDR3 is CASSLQGYNEQFF. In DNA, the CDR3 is TGTGCCAGCAGTTTACAGGGATACAATGAGCAGTTCTTC.

In DNA, the CDR3 is TGTGCCTGGAGTGGGGGGGTACACCTCCACAATGAGCAGTTCTTC. Its protein product is CAWSGGVHLHNEQFF. The chain combines TRBV30 with TRBJ2-1, with D possibly being TRBD2 (6 bases). Germline assignment: CDR1 GTSNPN and CDR2 SVGIG (reference sequence). V was cut by 1 base and J by 5 bases, with 15 bases left in between. The length of the CDR3 is 15 residues.

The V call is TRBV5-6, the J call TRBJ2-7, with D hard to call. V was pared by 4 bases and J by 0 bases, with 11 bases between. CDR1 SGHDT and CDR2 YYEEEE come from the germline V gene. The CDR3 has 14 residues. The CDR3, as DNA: TGTGCCAGCAGCCCCGAAGCCTTCTCCTACGAGCAGTACTTC. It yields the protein CASSPEAFSYEQYF.

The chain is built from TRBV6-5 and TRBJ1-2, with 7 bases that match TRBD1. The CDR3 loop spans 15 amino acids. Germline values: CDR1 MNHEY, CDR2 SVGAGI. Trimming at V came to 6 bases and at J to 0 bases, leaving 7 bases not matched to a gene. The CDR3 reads CASSRDSPTNYGYTF. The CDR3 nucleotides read TGTGCCAGCAGCCGGGACAGCCCGACTAACTATGGCTACACCTTC.

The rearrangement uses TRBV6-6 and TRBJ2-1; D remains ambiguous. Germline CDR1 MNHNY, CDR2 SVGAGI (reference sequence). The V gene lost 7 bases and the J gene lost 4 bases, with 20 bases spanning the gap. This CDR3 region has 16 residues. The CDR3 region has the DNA TGTGCCAGCACAACCGTGTGGAGCCAATTATACAATGAGCAGTTCTTC. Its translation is CASTTVWSQLYNEQFF.

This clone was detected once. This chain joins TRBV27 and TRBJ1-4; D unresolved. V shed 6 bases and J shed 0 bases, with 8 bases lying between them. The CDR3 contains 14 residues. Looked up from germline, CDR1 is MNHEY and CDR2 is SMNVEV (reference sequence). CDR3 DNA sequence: TGTGCCAGCAGCATTTACCCAACTAATGAAAAACTGTTTTTT. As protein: CASSIYPTNEKLFF.

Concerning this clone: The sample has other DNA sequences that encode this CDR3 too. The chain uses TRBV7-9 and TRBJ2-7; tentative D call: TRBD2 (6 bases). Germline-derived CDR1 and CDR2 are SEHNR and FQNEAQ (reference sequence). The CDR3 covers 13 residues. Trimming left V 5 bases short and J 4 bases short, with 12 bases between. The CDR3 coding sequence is TGTGCCAGCAGCCCCACGGGGGTTTACGAGCAGTACTTC. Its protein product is CASSPTGVYEQYF.